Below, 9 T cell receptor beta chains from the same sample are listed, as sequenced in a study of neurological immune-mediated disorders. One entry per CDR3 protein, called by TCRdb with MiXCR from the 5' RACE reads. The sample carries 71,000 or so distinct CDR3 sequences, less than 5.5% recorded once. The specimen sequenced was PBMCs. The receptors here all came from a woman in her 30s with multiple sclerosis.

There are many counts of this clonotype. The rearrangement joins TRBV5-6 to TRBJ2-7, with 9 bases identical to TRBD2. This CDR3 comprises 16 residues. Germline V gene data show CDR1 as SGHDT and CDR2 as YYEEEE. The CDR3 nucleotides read TGTGTCAGCAGCTCCCCGCTAGCGGGGAGGAACTACGAGCAGTACGTC. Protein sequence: CVSSSPLAGRNYEQYV.

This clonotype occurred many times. The CDR3 sequence is CSASKTSGRGSSYNEQFF. CDR3 in DNA: TGCAGTGCTAGCAAGACTAGCGGGCGGGGGAGCTCCTACAATGAGCAGTTCTTC. The rearrangement uses TRBV20-1 and TRBJ2-1, with 10 positions matching TRBD2. Germline CDR1 and CDR2: DFQATT and SNEGSKA (reference sequence). The V gene end was trimmed by 3 bases and the J gene end by 0 bases; junction bases not matched to a gene: 11. The CDR3 has 18 residues.

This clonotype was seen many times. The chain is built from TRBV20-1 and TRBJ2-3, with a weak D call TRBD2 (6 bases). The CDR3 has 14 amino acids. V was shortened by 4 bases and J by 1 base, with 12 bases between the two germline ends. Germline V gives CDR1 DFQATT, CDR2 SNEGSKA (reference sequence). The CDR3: CSATRDGGTDTQYF. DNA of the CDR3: TGCAGTGCTACGCGGGACGGCGGCACAGATACGCAGTATTTT.

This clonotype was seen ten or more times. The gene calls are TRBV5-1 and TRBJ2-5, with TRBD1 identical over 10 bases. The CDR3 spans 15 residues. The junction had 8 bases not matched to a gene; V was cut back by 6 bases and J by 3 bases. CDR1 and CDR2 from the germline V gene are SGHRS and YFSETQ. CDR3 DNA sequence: TGCGCCAGCAAAAGGACAGGGGGTCCCGAAGAGACCCAGTACTTC. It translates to CASKRTGGPEETQYF. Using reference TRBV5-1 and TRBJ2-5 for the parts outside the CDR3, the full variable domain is KAGVTQTPRYLIKTRGQQVTLSCSPISGHRSVSWYQQTPGQGLQFLFEYFSETQRNKGNFPGRFSGRQFSNSRSEMNVSTLELGDSALYLCASKRTGGPEETQYFGPGTRLLVL.

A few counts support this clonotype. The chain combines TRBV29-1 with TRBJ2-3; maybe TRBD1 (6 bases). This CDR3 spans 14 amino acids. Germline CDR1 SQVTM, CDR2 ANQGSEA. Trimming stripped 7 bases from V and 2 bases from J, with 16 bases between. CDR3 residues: CSAGNRDITDTQYF. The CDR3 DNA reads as TGCAGCGCTGGGAACCGGGACATCACAGATACGCAGTATTTT.

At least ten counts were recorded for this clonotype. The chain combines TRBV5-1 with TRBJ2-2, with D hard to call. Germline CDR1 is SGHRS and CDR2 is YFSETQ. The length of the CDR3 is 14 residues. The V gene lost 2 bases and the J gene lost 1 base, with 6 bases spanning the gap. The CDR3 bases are TGCGCCAGCAGCTTTTCGGAGAACACCGGGGAGCTGTTTTTT. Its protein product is CASSFSENTGELFF. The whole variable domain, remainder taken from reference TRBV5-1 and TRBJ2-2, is KAGVTQTPRYLIKTRGQQVTLSCSPISGHRSVSWYQQTPGQGLQFLFEYFSETQRNKGNFPGRFSGRQFSNSRSEMNVSTLELGDSALYLCASSFSENTGELFFGEGSRLTVL.

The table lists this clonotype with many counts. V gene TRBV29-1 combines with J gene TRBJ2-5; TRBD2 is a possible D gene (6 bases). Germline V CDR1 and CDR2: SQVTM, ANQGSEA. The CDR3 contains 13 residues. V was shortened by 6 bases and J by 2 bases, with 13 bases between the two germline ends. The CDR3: CSVAGLRQETQYF. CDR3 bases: TGCAGCGTCGCGGGACTGAGACAAGAGACCCAGTACTTC.

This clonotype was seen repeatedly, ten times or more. The CDR3 bases are TGCAGTGCTAGAGACAGGGGGCGTGTAGTGTTAGATACGCAGTATTTT. The encoded protein is CSARDRGRVVLDTQYF. The rearrangement joins TRBV20-1 to TRBJ2-3; 8 nucleotides match TRBD1. Germline V gene lookup returns CDR1 DFQATT and CDR2 SNEGSKA (reference sequence). The CDR3 totals 16 residues. V lost 0 bases to trimming and J lost 5 bases; unmatched junction nucleotides: 10.

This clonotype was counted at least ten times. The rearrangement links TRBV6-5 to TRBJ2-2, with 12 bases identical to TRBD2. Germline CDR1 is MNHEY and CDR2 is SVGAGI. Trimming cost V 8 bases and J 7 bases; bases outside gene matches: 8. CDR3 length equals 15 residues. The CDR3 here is CASLAGGHEDGELFF. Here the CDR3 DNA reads TGTGCCAGCCTAGCGGGGGGGCACGAGGACGGGGAGCTGTTTTTT.